This TCR beta chain was captured by sequencing in a study of CD8+CD57+ T cells in acquired aplastic anemia. As for the study in general: On average, sorted CD4+ and CD8+ cells gave 3.2 ug of DNA. Notes on the study in general: A significant difference in CD8+ Simpson's diversity between patients and controls was not found. A set of twenty-nine CD8+ CDR3 sequences was shared between patients and controls, and these sequences appeared highly expressed in patients.

On this clonotype: The target antigen is unknown.

Only patients with CD8+CD57+ cell expansion on flow cytometry were chosen for sequencing. There were no patients without severe acquired aplastic anemia. Genomic DNA constituted the template upon which TCR beta VDJ and CDR3 profiling was performed. TCRdb passed the reads through MiXCR, listing each CDR3 protein once. The sample shows fewer than 200,000 distinct CDR3 sequences, about half of them seen only once. The TCR originated in a human donor with aplastic anemia. Sequences were obtained from sorted CD4+, CD8+, or CD8+CD57+ T cells (not recorded which) from PBMCs.

The CDR3 region has the DNA TGTGCCACCAGCGAAGACCCTCCGGGGAACAATGAGCAGTTCTTC. This codes for CATSEDPPGNNEQFF. The chain links TRBV24-1 to TRBJ2-1; D possibly corresponds to TRBD2 (5 bases). The germline V gene has CDR1 KGHDR and CDR2 SFDVKD. The CDR3 is made up of 15 amino acids. The V and J ends lost 7 bases and 5 bases respectively, with 17 bases between them.